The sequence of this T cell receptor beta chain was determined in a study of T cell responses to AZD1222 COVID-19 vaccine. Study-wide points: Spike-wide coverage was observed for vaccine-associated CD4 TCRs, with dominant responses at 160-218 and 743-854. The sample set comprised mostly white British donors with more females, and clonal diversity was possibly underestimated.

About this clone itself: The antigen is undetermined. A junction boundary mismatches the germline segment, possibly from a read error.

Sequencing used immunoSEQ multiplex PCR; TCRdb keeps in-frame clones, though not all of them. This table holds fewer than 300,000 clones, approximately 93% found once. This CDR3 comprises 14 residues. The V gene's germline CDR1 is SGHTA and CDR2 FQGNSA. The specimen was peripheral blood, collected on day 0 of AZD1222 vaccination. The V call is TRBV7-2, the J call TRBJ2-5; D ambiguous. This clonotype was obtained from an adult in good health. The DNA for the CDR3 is TGTGCCAGCAGCTTGACGCCAGGTCAAGTGACCCAGTACTTC. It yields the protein CASSLTPGQVTQYF.